These T cell receptor beta chains were read from a single sample in a study of T cell responses to AZD1222 COVID-19 vaccine. Clones were sequenced by immunoSEQ multiplex PCR, and TCRdb holds only the in-frame ones, with some missing. The repertoire holds more than 70,000 clones, about 85% seen once, with around 1.3% in the top ten. This sample comprised peripheral blood, obtained 28 days after the second AZD1222 dose. The receptors were gathered from an adult who received the AZD1222 COVID-19 vaccine. Both conserved end residues are part of each CDR3. Each record gives: CDR3 protein, CDR3 DNA, J gene, V gene, D gene, clone size. D genes are given only for firm matches. Clone sizes are given selectively: once, few, many, or a class where the clone is expanded.

CDR3 protein: CASSPARDSLNTEAFF; CDR3 DNA: TGTGCCAGCTCACCTGCCAGGGACTCGCTGAACACTGAAGCTTTCTTT; J gene: TRBJ1-1; V gene: TRBV18; D gene: .; clone size: .
CDR3 protein: CASSSPAGGDNEQFF; CDR3 DNA: TGTGCCAGCAGTAGCCCAGCGGGAGGGGACAATGAGCAGTTCTTC; J gene: TRBJ2-1; V gene: TRBV7-3; D gene: TRBD2; clone size: .
CDR3 protein: CASSETPMGAEAFF; CDR3 DNA: TGTGCCAGCAGTGAAACCCCCATGGGCGCTGAAGCTTTCTTT; J gene: TRBJ1-1; V gene: TRBV2; D gene: .; clone size: .
CDR3 protein: CASSSRLAGAPEQYF; CDR3 DNA: TGTGCCAGCAGCTCTAGACTAGCGGGAGCGCCCGAGCAGTACTTC; J gene: TRBJ2-7; V gene: TRBV11-2; D gene: TRBD2; clone size: few
CDR3 protein: CASSTSLGNTQYF; CDR3 DNA: TGTGCCAGTAGTACAAGCCTGGGGAATACGCAGTATTTT; J gene: TRBJ2-3; V gene: TRBV19; D gene: .; clone size: once
CDR3 protein: CASSIGGSLWVDNQPQHF; CDR3 DNA: TGTGCCAGTAGTATTGGGGGATCGCTCTGGGTGGACAATCAGCCCCAGCATTTT; J gene: TRBJ1-5; V gene: TRBV19; D gene: .; clone size: .
CDR3 protein: CASSDLNFFRASDYGYTF; CDR3 DNA: TGTGCCAGCAGCGATTTAAATTTTTTTAGGGCCTCCGACTATGGCTACACCTTC; J gene: TRBJ1-2; V gene: TRBV6-2/TRBV6-3; D gene: .; clone size: few
CDR3 protein: CASSFRGGGGSYLPYEQYF; CDR3 DNA: TGTGCCAGCAGCTTCCGAGGAGGAGGGGGCTCCTACCTACCCTACGAGCAGTACTTC; J gene: TRBJ2-7; V gene: TRBV5-5; D gene: .; clone size: once
CDR3 protein: CASSPEGVGEQFF; CDR3 DNA: TGTGCCAGCAGCCCGGAAGGGGTAGGTGAGCAGTTCTTC; J gene: TRBJ2-1; V gene: TRBV4-2; D gene: .; clone size: once
CDR3 protein: CASSLSGTGALNQPQHF; CDR3 DNA: TGTGCCAGCAGTCTCTCCGGGACAGGGGCCCTTAATCAGCCCCAGCATTTT; J gene: TRBJ1-5; V gene: TRBV28; D gene: TRBD1; clone size: once
CDR3 protein: CASSQLAGGGELFF; CDR3 DNA: TGTGCCAGCAGCCAACTAGCGGGAGGTGGGGAGCTGTTTTTT; J gene: TRBJ2-2; V gene: TRBV3-1/TRBV3-2; D gene: TRBD2; clone size: .
CDR3 protein: CASSPSGEPNTEAFF; CDR3 DNA: TGTGCCAGCAGCCCCTCCGGGGAACCGAACACTGAAGCTTTCTTT; J gene: TRBJ1-1; V gene: TRBV11-3; D gene: .; clone size: .
CDR3 protein: CASSKHGTSESTDTQYF; CDR3 DNA: TGTGCCAGCAGCAAACACGGGACTAGCGAGAGCACAGATACGCAGTATTTT; J gene: TRBJ2-3; V gene: TRBV9; D gene: TRBD2; clone size: .
CDR3 protein: CASSLDRGQNVRGYTF; CDR3 DNA: TGTGCCAGCAGCTTGGACAGGGGGCAAAATGTGCGTGGCTACACCTTC; J gene: TRBJ1-2; V gene: TRBV7-9; D gene: TRBD1; clone size: once
CDR3 protein: CASSDTGGATTEAFF; CDR3 DNA: TGTGCCAGCAGTGACACGGGGGGCGCGACTACTGAAGCTTTCTTT; J gene: TRBJ1-1; V gene: TRBV6-4; D gene: .; clone size: once
CDR3 protein: CASSLGGQISNYGYTF; CDR3 DNA: TGTGCCAGCAGCCTGGGGGGACAGATCTCTAACTATGGCTACACCTTC; J gene: TRBJ1-2; V gene: TRBV7-2; D gene: TRBD1; clone size: .
CDR3 protein: CASSASGDQPQHF; CDR3 DNA: TGTGCCAGCAGTGCATCAGGCGATCAGCCCCAGCATTTT; J gene: TRBJ1-5; V gene: TRBV28; D gene: .; clone size: once
CDR3 protein: CASSLTGQGVSYEQYF; CDR3 DNA: TGTGCCAGCAGCTTAACGGGACAGGGGGTTTCCTACGAGCAGTACTTC; J gene: TRBJ2-7; V gene: TRBV11-1; D gene: TRBD1; clone size: .
CDR3 protein: CASSPRTSGREESYEQYF; CDR3 DNA: TGTGCCAGCAGTCCCCGGACTAGCGGGAGGGAAGAGTCCTACGAGCAGTACTTC; J gene: TRBJ2-7; V gene: TRBV27; D gene: TRBD2; clone size: .
CDR3 protein: CASSPPNRDNEQFF; CDR3 DNA: TGTGCCAGCTCACCACCGAACAGGGACAATGAGCAGTTCTTC; J gene: TRBJ2-1; V gene: TRBV18; D gene: .; clone size: .
CDR3 protein: CASSPQDSTIGYTF; CDR3 DNA: TGCGCCAGCAGCCCACAGGACAGCACAATTGGCTACACCTTC; J gene: TRBJ1-2; V gene: TRBV5-1; D gene: .; clone size: .
CDR3 protein: CASSFPLQGRNEKLFF; CDR3 DNA: TGTGCCAGCAGCTTCCCACTACAGGGGAGGAATGAAAAACTGTTTTTT; J gene: TRBJ1-4; V gene: TRBV7-9; D gene: TRBD1; clone size: .